This T cell receptor beta chain came from a study of cytomegalovirus exposure and HLA in healthy donors listed by TCRdb under 2017. Describing the broader study: An earlier analysis of roughly 500 of the donors reported 276 Gb of sequence data and some 120 million unique TCR beta sequences from some 180 million T cells. About 300 gigabases of sequencing data and about 92 million unique TCR sequences made up an early release that covered around 640 HLA-typed donors. Among the 398 genotyped donors, around 81% belonged to the genetic ancestry cluster associated with self-reported Caucasian donors. The study aimed to test whether cataloging public T cell receptors could reveal signatures of past pathogen exposure. The study used immunosequencing to profile the T cell repertoires of hundreds of subjects and linked those repertoires to cytomegalovirus serostatus. Besides the first cohort of about 730 subjects, a separate validation cohort made up of some 110 different subjects was used. To predict cytomegalovirus infection status, the study brought together high-throughput TCR immunosequencing, statistical association of individual TCRs with disease status, and machine learning. To study patterns of TCR occurrence, a later analysis re-analyzed previously published TCR beta repertoires from 650 to 750 donors and added high-resolution HLA genotyping. The later analysis used no new phenotypic data to find candidate immune exposures, relying instead on TCR beta sequences and their occurrence across donors. In an earlier analysis of several hundred of the donors, high-throughput TCR beta sequencing was used to judge whether each TCR beta V gene segment behaved as functional or pseudogenic. Donor age, sex, ethnicity and CMV serostatus were compiled together with the repertoire data. In a later genetic analysis, genome-wide SNP genotypes for about 55% of the roughly 700 donors were used, and that subset was treated as a discovery cohort. All discovery cohort repertoires had been generated using a single sequencing platform. HLA typing included class I and class II loci at four-digit resolution. Typing coverage differed by locus: A, B, C, DRB1 and DQB1 were typed in about 629-640 donors, DQA1 in about 560, DPA1 in nearly 610, and DPB1 in just under 480. Five DR-DQ haplotypes were handled as single units for association and clustering because linkage in the cohort was strong. Among about 370 genotyped donors of the cohort, an average of about 220,000 unique TCR beta nucleotide sequences was sequenced per donor, of which roughly 17% were non-productive. The paper's findings and limits, for the study overall: In vitro tests confirmed that a few of the cytomegalovirus-associated TCR beta chains recognize cytomegalovirus antigens. A later analysis associated 16,951 TCR beta sequences with specific HLA alleles at a false discovery rate of 0.05. In a later genetic analysis, a missense DCLRE1C variant was associated with V-gene and J-gene trimming of TCR beta chains, and the association was replicated in an independent cohort. Some IMGT-functional V segments, including TRBV6-2 and TRBV6-3, could not be told apart with the 87-base-pair reads, so those segments were excluded. Across donors, most TCR sequences were observed very rarely, whereas some public TCRs were present in many individuals. The only immune exposure information available for the cohort was CMV serostatus. Strong co-occurrence of HLA alleles, especially DR and DQ, made assigning TCR associations to individual alleles difficult. Because counts were too low, under 20 rarely observed V segments, including chromosome 9 orphons, were left out of the earlier analysis of over 550 of the donors. In the study, around 150 TCR beta chains were listed as associated with cytomegalovirus. Because HLA typing was unavailable for some donors at each locus, only the typed subset was used in association tests. Correlated functional status among segregating V segments might reflect linkage disequilibrium, but an unknown experimental factor could not be ruled out. Sequencing depth was assumed to be roughly uniform across donors in the presence/absence analyses, though that assumption may not hold. According to a later analysis, parvovirus B19, influenza, CMV and Epstein-Barr virus appeared linked to several top co-occurrence clusters. A later analysis found that most CMV-associated TCR beta chains appeared HLA-restricted, with HLA associations seemingly driven largely by CMV exposure. In a later analysis, the rate of TCR association differed among HLA loci, with DRB1 alleles having the most associated TCRs and HLA-C alleles having the fewest. Cytomegalovirus status was reported to be diagnosed by the classifier with high specificity and sensitivity in both the original and validation cohorts. In this cohort, only TCR beta chains were sequenced, and detectable features were limited by the absence of alpha or paired-chain data. The authors suggested that the approach could potentially be generalized to other disease states and immunological phenotypes. Broadly in line with IMGT annotations, most TCR beta V segments showed up in productive rearrangements about 87% or about 30% of the time in an earlier analysis of several hundred of the donors. Compared with equally common non-associated chains, HLA-associated TCR beta chains in a later analysis were more clonally expanded and had lower generation probabilities. A further reported finding was that TCR beta sequences accurately predicted the HLA-A and HLA-B alleles for most subjects in the first cohort. In a later genetic analysis, fewer N-insertions in productive TCRs were reported among donors in an Asian-associated ancestry cluster than the roughly 700-donor mean. A cluster of highly shared sequence variants was judged likely to be a technical artifact of the sequencing pipeline.

The protocol used for the library was the immunoSEQ multiplex PCR assay. For the multiplex PCR, a mixture combining 60 forward primers for TCR Vbeta segments and 13 reverse primers for TCR Jbeta segments was used. The CDR3 region of rearranged TCR beta genes was amplified from genomic DNA with a multiplex PCR assay. The amplified TCR beta libraries were sequenced on the Illumina HiSeq System as 87-base-pair reads. In the source study's methods: Across the 700 or so repertoires, a later analysis counted 80 million or so unique TCR beta chains, roughly 11 million of which were shared by at least two donors. To remove PCR and sequencing errors, raw reads were error-corrected and collapsed into unique sequences using a nearest-neighbor algorithm that merged closely related sequences. To assign V, D and J gene segments, CDR3 sequences were aligned to IMGT reference sequences. Each retained sequence needed at least a six-nucleotide match to both a V gene segment and a J gene segment. Rearrangements were called productive when the CDR3 lacked stop codons and stayed in frame with V and J; all others were non-productive. CDR3 was defined according to IMGT convention as the region running from the second conserved V-encoded cysteine to the conserved J-encoded phenylalanine. In an earlier analysis of approximately 500 of the donors, sequences lacking an unambiguous match to a single V gene segment were excluded. In an earlier analysis of several hundred of the donors, a V segment was called functional when productive rearrangements were above 56.7%, and segregating when the standard deviation between donors exceeded 5%. A statistical classification framework was built to diagnose cytomegalovirus status from the catalog of TCR beta chain sequences. In a later analysis, TCR nucleotide sequences were compared against IMGT/GENE-DB human TR gene sequences so that V and J genes could be assigned. A later analysis assigned CDR3 sequences and most-parsimonious VDJ recombination scenarios with the TCRdist pipeline. In a later analysis, every TCR beta chain was defined by the combination of its CDR3 amino acid sequence and its V-gene family, and reads without a unique V-gene family were dropped. In a later analysis, 500 to 700 highly shared, low-generation-probability nucleotide sequences were removed to address suspected cross-contamination and a sequencing artifact. In a later analysis, a clonal expansion index for each public chain was calculated from normalized within-repertoire ranks of inferred template counts. In a later analysis, generation probabilities were computed using a VDJ recombination model fitted to out-of-frame rearrangements, and the results were checked against IGoR. In a later analysis, TCR-TCR, TCR-HLA and TCR-CMV co-occurrence was scored with hypergeometric tests, and a repertoire-size bias correction was applied to TCR pairs. To estimate false discovery rates, a later analysis permuted the HLA or CMV assignments 20 times. In a later analysis, co-occurring TCRs were grouped using DBSCAN, and TCRdist sequence similarity was added for clustering within HLA-allele-positive subsets. Repertoires with fewer than 30,000 or more than 120,000 public chains were left out of co-occurrence clustering, as were four to six repertoires with anomalous nucleotide sharing. Drawn from immuneACCESS, this table holds only the in-frame rearrangements with V and J called that TCRdb kept. Clones are partly lost; checked studies trace under half to an unresolved V gene and leave the rest unexplained. V, J and clone size reflect that table, while D and trimming were determined from the DNA. This sample lists 140,000 or so clones; about a tenth were detected once. Less than 2% of the sample comes from the top ten.

Remarks on this clone: Its target antigen remains unknown. Base qualities are not provided; no much larger clone lies one nucleotide away.

The cohort consisted of 600 or so healthy bone marrow donors. All cohort members were sampled while nominally healthy, although unrecorded immune exposures were likely present. The donor tested CMV seronegative and was one of the 352 seronegative cohort members. Each donor provided a peripheral blood sample, and peripheral blood mononuclear cells were used for TCR beta sequencing. The Qiagen DNeasy Blood Extraction Kit was used to extract genomic DNA from the blood cell samples. The germline V gene (reference sequence) provides CDR1 LNHDA and CDR2 SQIVND. Trimming takes 4 bases from V and 0 bases from J, and the germline ends sit 19 bases apart. The CDR3 runs 18 amino acids, cysteine and phenylalanine included. CDR3 DNA is the only sequence kept; it has 54 bases, read in frame from the first base.

The source is a male donor in good health and CMV-seronegative. The specimen sequenced was PBMCs. The chain couples TRBV19 to TRBJ1-5; possibly the D gene is TRBD1, per 6 matching bases. The CDR3 has the sequence CASSKGTSQGYSNQPQHF. The bases are TGTGCCAGTAGTAAAGGGACATCGCAGGGCTATAGCAATCAGCCCCAGCATTTT.